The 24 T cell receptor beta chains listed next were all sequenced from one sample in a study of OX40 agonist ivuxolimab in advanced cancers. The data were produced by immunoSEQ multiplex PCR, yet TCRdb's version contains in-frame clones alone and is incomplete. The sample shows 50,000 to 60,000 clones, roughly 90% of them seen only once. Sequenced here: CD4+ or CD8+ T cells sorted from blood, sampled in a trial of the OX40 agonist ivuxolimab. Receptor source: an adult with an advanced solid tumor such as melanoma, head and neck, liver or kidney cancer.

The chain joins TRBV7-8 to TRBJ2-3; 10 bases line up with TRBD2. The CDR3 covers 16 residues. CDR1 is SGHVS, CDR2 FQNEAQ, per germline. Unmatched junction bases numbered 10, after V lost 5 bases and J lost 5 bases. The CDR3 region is CASSKVGGTSVDTQYF. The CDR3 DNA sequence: TGTGCCAGCAGCAAGGTGGGAGGGACTAGCGTAGATACGCAGTATTTT.

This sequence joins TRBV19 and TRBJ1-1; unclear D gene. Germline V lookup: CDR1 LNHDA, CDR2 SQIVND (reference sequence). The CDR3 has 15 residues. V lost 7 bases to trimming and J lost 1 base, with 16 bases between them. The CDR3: CASTLSKVGNTEAFF. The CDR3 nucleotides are TGTGCCAGTACCCTTTCGAAAGTTGGGAACACTGAAGCTTTCTTT. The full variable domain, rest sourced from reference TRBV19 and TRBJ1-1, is DGGITQSPKYLFRKEGQNVTLSCEQNLNHDAMYWYRQDPGQGLRLIYYSQIVNDFQKGDIAEGYSVSREKKESFPLTVTSAQKNPTAFYLCASTLSKVGNTEAFFGQGTRLTVV.

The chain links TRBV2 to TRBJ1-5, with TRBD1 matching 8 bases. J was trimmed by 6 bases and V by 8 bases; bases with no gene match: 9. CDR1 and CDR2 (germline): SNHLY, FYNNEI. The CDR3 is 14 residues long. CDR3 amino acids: CASSGTGGSQPQHF. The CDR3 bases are TGTGCCAGCTCCGGGACAGGAGGTTCTCAGCCCCAGCATTTT.

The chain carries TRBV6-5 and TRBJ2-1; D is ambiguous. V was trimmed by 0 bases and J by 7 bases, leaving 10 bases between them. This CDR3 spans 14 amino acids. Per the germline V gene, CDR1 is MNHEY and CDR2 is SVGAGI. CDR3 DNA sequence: TGTGCCAGCAGTTACTCGATCGGCCAGAATGAGCAGTTCTTC. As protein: CASSYSIGQNEQFF.

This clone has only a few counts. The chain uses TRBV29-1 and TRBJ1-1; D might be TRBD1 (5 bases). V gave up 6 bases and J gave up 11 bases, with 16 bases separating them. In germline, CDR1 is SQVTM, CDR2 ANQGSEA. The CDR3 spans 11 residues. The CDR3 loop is CSVNPRGRAFF. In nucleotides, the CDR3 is TGCAGCGTCAATCCGAGGGGTCGGGCTTTCTTT.

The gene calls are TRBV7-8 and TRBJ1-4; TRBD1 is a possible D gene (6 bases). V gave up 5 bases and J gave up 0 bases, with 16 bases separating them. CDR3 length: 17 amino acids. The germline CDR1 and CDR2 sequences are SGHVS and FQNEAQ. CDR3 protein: CASSLRTGKATNEKLFF. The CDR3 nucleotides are TGTGCCAGCAGCCTCCGAACAGGGAAAGCAACTAATGAAAAACTGTTTTTT.

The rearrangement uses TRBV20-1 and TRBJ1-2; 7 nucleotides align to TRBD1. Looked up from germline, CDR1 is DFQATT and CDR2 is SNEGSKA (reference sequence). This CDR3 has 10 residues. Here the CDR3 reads CSSGGYGYTF. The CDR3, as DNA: TGCAGCTCAGGGGGTTATGGCTACACCTTC.

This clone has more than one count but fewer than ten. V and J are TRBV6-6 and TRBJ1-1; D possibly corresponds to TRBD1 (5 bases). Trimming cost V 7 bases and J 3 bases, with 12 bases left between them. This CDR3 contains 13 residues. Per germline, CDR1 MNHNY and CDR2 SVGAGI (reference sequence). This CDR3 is CASKEVGDTEAFF. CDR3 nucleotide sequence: TGTGCCAGCAAAGAAGTAGGGGACACTGAAGCTTTCTTT.

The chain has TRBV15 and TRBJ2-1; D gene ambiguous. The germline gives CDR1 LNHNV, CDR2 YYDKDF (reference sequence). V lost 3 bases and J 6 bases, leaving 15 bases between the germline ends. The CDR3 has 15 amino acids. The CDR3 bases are TGTGCCACCAGCAGGGACCAAGCGCTAGGCAATGAGCAGTTCTTC. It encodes CATSRDQALGNEQFF.

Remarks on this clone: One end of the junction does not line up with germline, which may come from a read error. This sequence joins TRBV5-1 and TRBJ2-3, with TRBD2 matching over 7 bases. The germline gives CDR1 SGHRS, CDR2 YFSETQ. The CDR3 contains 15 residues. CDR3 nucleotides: TGCGCCAGCAGCGTAGCGGGCCTCCGGGGAGATACGCGGTATTTT. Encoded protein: CASSVAGLRGDTRYF.

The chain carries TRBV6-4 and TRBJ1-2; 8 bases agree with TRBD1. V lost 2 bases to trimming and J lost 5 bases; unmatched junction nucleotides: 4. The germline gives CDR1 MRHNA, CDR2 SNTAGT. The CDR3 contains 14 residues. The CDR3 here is CASSDTGGEYGYTF. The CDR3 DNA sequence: TGTGCCAGCAGTGACACAGGGGGGGAGTATGGCTACACCTTC.

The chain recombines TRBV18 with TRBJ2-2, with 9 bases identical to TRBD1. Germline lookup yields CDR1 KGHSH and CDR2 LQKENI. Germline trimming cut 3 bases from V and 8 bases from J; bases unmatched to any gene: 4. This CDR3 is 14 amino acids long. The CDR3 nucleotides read TGTGCCAGCTCACCTGGGACAGGGCGAGGGGAGCTGTTTTTT. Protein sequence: CASSPGTGRGELFF.

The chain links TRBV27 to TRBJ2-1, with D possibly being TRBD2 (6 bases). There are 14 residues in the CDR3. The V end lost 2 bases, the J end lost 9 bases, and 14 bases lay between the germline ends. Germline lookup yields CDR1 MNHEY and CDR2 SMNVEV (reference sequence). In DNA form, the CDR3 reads TGTGCCAGCAGTTTACGGTACGGGGGTGGTGAGCAGTTCTTC. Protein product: CASSLRYGGGEQFF.

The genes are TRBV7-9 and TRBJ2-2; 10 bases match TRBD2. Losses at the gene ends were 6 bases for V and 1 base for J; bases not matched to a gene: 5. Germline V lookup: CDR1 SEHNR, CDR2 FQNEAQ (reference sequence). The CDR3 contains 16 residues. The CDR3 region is CASRTLAGGNTGELFF. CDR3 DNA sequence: TGTGCCAGCAGAACCTTAGCGGGAGGGAACACCGGGGAGCTGTTTTTT.

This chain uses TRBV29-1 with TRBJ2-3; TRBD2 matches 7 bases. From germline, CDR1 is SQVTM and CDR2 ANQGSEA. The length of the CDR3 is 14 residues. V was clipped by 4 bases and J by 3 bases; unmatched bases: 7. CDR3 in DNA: TGCAGCGTTGCCGGGGGGAGAGGAACAGATACGCAGTATTTT. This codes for CSVAGGRGTDTQYF.

CDR3 in amino acids: CAIGGGGVNTEAFF. CDR3 in DNA: TGTGCCATCGGGGGAGGGGGGGTAAACACTGAAGCTTTCTTT. The chain combines TRBV10-3 with TRBJ1-1; maybe TRBD1 (6 bases). The CDR3 sequence is 14 residues long. V was shortened by 8 bases and J by 2 bases, with 15 bases between the two germline ends. Germline V gene data show CDR1 as ENHRY and CDR2 as SYGVKD.

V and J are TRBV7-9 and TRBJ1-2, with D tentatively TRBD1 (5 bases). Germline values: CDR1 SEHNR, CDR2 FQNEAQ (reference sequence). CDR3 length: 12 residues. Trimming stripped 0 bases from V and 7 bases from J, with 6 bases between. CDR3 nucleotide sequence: TGTGCCAGCAGCTTAGCAGGGGCTGGCTACACCTTC. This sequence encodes CASSLAGAGYTF. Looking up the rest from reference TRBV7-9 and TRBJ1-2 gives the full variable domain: DTGVSQNPRHKITKRGQNVTFRCDPISEHNRLYWYRQTLGQGPEFLTYFQNEAQLEKSRLLSDRFSAERPKGSFSTLEIQRTEQGDSAMYLCASSLAGAGYTFGSGTRLTVV.

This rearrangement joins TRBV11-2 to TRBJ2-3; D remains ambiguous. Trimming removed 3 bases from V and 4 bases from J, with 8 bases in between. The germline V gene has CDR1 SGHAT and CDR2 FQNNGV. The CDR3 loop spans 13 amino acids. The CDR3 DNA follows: TGTGCCAGCAGCTTGGGCGAGTCAGATACGCAGTATTTT. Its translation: CASSLGESDTQYF.

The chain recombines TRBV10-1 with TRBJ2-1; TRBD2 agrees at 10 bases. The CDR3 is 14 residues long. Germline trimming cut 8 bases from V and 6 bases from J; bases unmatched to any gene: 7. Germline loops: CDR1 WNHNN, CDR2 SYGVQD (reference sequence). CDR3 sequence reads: CASGASGSPNEQFF. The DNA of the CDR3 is TGCGCCAGCGGGGCTAGCGGGAGCCCCAATGAGCAGTTCTTC.

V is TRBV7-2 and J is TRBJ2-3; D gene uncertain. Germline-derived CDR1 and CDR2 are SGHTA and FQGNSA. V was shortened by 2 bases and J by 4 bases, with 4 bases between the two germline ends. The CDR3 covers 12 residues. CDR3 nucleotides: TGTGCCAGCAGCTTACTTCCAGATACGCAGTATTTT. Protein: CASSLLPDTQYF.

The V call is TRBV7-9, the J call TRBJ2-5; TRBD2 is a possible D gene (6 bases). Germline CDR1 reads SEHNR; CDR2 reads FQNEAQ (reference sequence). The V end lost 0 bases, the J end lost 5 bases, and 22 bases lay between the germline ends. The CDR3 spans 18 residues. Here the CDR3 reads CASSLAPGVADLRETQYF. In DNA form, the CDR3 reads TGTGCCAGCAGCTTAGCACCTGGAGTAGCGGACCTTCGGGAGACCCAGTACTTC.

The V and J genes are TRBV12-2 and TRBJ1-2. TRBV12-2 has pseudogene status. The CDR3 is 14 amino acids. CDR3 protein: CASRLLPIVYGYTF. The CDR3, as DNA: TGTGCAAGTCGCTTACTTCCCATCGTCTATGGCTACACCTTC.

This CDR3 is CASSLPQWGQGPDTQYF. The CDR3 DNA follows: TGTGCCAGCAGCTTGCCCCAGTGGGGACAGGGACCAGATACGCAGTATTTT. The V and J genes are TRBV11-2 and TRBJ2-3, with 9 bases lining up with TRBD1. Germline V gives CDR1 SGHAT, CDR2 FQNNGV. The ends lost 3 bases at V and 4 bases at J; junction bases unmatched: 11. There are 17 residues in the CDR3. Supplemented by reference TRBV11-2 and TRBJ2-3, the full variable domain reads EAGVAQSPRYKIIEKRQSVAFWCNPISGHATLYWYQQILGQGPKLLIQFQNNGVVDDSQLPKDRFSAERLKGVDSTLKIQPAKLEDSAVYLCASSLPQWGQGPDTQYFGPGTRLTVL.

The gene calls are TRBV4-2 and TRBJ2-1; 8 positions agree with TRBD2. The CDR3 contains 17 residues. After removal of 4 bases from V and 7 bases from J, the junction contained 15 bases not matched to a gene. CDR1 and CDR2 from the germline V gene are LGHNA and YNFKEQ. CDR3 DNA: TGTGCCAGCAGCCCGCAGTATGAGGTGGGCGGGAGGAATGAGCAGTTCTTC. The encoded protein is CASSPQYEVGGRNEQFF.